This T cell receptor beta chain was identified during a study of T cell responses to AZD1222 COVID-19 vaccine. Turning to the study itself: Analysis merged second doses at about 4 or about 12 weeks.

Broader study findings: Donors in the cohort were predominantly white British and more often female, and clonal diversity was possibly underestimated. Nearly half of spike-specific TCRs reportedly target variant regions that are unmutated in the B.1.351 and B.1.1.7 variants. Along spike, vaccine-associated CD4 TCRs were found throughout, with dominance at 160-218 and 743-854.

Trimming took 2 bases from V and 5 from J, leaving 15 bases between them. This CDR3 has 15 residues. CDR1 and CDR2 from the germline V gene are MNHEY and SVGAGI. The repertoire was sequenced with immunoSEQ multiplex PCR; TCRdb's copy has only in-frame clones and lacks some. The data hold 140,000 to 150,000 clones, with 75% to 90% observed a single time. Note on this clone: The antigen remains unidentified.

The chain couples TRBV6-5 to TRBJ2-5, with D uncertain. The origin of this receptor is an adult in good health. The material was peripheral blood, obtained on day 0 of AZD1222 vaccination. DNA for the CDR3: TGTGCCAGCAGTTACGGGCCACTGGTGGGGGAGACCCAGTACTTC. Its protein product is CASSYGPLVGETQYF.